This section outlines one T cell receptor (beta chain) sequence together with its context. Its antigen is not identified. Assay: immunoSEQ multiplex PCR; the TCRdb copy retains only in-frame clones and omits some. The sample shows about 45,000 clones, less than 95% of them seen only once. This specimen belongs to a study of T cell clonotyping in hematopoietic cell transplantation. Germline V gives CDR1 SGHRS, CDR2 YFSETQ. The CDR3 is 13 amino acids. Between the trimmed V and J ends, which lost 5 bases and 4 bases, there was a span of 12 bases. Regarding the study as a whole: At the given depth, recipient repertoires were over 95% de novo clonotypes. Recipient TCR diversity dropped after transplant; expanded clonotypes rose from day 30 to 180. Graft donor and pretransplant recipient Inverse Simpson Index values predicted broader posttransplant TCR diversity. Cells were unsorted, so CD4 and CD8 contributions were not separated.

The sequenced material came from peripheral blood mononuclear cells. The clonotype comes from a woman aged 45-60 years in good health. Some clones in this sample may be carry-over from other donors' samples. The genes are TRBV5-1 and TRBJ2-5; tentatively, D is TRBD2 (5 bases). The CDR3 coding sequence is TGCGCCAGCAGTCGGGGAGACGGAGAGACCCAGTACTTC. Translation: CASSRGDGETQYF. The whole variable domain, filled in from reference TRBV5-1 and TRBJ2-5, reads KAGVTQTPRYLIKTRGQQVTLSCSPISGHRSVSWYQQTPGQGLQFLFEYFSETQRNKGNFPGRFSGRQFSNSRSEMNVSTLELGDSALYLCASSRGDGETQYFGPGTRLLVL.